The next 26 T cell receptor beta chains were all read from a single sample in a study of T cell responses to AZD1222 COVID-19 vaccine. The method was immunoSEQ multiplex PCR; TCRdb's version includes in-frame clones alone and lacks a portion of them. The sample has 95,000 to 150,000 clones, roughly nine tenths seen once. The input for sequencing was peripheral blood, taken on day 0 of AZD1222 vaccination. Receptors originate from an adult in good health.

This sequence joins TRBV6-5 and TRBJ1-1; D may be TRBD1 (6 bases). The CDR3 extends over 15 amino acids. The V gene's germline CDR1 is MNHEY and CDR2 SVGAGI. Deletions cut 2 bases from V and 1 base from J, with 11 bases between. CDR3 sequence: CASSYGGGPNTEAFF. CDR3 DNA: TGTGCCAGCAGTTACGGTGGGGGGCCGAACACTGAAGCTTTCTTT.

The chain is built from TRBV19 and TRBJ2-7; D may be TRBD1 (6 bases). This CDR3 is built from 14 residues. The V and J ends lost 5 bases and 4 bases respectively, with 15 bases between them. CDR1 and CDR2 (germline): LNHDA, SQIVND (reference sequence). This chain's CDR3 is CASSPSGTRYEQYF. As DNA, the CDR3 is TGTGCCAGTAGTCCCTCCGGGACACGATACGAGCAGTACTTC. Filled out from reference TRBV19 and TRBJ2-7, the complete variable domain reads DGGITQSPKYLFRKEGQNVTLSCEQNLNHDAMYWYRQDPGQGLRLIYYSQIVNDFQKGDIAEGYSVSREKKESFPLTVTSAQKNPTAFYLCASSPSGTRYEQYFGPGTRLTVT.

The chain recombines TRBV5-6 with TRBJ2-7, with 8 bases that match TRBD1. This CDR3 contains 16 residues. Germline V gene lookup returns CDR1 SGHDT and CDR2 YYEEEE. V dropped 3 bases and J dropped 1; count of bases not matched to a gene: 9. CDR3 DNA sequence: TGTGCCAGCAGCTCCGAGGGAACAGGGGGGTCCTACGAGCAGTACTTC. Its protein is CASSSEGTGGSYEQYF.

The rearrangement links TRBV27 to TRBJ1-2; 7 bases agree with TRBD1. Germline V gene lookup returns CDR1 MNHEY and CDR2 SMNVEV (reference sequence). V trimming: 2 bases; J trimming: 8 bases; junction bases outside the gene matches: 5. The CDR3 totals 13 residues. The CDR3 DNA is TGTGCCAGCAGTTTAAAGGGGGCGAAGGGCTACACCTTC. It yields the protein CASSLKGAKGYTF.

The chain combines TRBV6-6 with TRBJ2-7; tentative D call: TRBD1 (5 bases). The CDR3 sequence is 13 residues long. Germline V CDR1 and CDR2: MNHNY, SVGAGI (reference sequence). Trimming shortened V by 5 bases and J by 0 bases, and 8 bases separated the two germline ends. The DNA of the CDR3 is TGTGCCAGCAGTCAGACAGTCTCCTACGAGCAGTACTTC. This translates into CASSQTVSYEQYF.

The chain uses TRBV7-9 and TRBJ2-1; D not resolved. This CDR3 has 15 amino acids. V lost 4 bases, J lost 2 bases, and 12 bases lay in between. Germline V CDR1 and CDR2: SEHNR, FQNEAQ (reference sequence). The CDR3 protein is CASSSATLAYNEQFF. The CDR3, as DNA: TGTGCCAGCAGCTCAGCCACGTTGGCCTACAATGAGCAGTTCTTC.

CDR3 sequence (DNA): TGTGCCAGCAGCTTAACGGGGGGCACTGAAGCTTTCTTT. It specifies CASSLTGGTEAFF. The V gene is TRBV13, the J gene TRBJ1-1; D is possibly TRBD1 (5 bases). Germline V gene data show CDR1 as PRHDT and CDR2 as FYEKMQ (reference sequence). The CDR3 contains 13 residues. V lost 2 bases to trimming and J lost 4 bases, with 8 bases between them.

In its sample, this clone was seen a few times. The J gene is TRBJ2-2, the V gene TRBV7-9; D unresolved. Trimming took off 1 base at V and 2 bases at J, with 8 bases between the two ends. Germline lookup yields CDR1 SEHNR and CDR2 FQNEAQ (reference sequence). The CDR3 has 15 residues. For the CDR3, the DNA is TGTGCCAGCAGCTTAGTCGAGACAAACACCGGGGAGCTGTTTTTT. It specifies CASSLVETNTGELFF.

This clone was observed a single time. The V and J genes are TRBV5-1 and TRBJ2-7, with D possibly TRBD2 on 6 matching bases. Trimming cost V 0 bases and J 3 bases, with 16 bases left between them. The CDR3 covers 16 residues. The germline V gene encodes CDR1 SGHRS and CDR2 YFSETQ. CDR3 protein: CASSLGVSGSDYEQYF. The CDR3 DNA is TGCGCCAGCAGCTTGGGGGTAAGCGGGTCTGACTACGAGCAGTACTTC.

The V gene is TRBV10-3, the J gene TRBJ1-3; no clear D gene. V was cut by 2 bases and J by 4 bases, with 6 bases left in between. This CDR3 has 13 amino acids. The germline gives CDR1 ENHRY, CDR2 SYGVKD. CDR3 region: CAISEGPGNTIYF. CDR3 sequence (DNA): TGTGCCATCAGTGAGGGTCCCGGAAACACCATATATTTT.

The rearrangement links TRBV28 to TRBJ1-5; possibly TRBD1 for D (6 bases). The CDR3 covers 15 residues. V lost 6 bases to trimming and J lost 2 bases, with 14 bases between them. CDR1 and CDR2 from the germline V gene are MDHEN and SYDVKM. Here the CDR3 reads CASRDQGFGNQPQHF. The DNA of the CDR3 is TGTGCCAGCAGGGACCAGGGGTTTGGCAATCAGCCCCAGCATTTT. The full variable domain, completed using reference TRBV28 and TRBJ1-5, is DVKVTQSSRYLVKRTGEKVFLECVQDMDHENMFWYRQDPGLGLRLIYFSYDVKMKEKGDIPEGYSVSREKKERFSLILESASTNQTSMYLCASRDQGFGNQPQHFGDGTRLSIL.

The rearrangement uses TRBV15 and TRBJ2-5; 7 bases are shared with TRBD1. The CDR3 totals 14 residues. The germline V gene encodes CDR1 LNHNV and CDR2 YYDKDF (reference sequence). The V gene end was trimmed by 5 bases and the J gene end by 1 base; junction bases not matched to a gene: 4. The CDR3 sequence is CATSWGTVQETQYF. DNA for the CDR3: TGTGCCACCAGCTGGGGGACAGTCCAAGAGACCCAGTACTTC.

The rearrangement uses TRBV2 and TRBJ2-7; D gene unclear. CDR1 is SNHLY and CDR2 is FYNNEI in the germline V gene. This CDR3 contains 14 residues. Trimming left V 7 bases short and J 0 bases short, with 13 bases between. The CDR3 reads CASTLDGPSYEQYF. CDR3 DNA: TGTGCCAGCACCTTGGACGGGCCCTCCTACGAGCAGTACTTC.

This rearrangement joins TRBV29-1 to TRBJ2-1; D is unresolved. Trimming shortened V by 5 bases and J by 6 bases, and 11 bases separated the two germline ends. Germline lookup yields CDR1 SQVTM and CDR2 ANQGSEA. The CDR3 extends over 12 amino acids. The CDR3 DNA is TGCAGCGTTTGGATCAGCGTCAATGAGCAGTTCTTC. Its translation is CSVWISVNEQFF.

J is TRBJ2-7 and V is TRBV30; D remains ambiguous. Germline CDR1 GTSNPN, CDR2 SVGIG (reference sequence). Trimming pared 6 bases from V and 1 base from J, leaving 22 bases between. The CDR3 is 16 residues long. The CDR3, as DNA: TGTGCCTGCTTGCTAGACCTGGACCGTTCTTCCTACGAGCAGTACTTC. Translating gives CACLLDLDRSSYEQYF.

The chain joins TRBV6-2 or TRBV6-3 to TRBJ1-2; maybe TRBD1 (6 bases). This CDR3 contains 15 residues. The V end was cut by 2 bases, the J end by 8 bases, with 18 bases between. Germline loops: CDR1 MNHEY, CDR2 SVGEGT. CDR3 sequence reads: CASSYQARGIDGYTF. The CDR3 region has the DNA TGTGCCAGCAGTTACCAGGCCAGGGGTATTGACGGCTACACCTTC.

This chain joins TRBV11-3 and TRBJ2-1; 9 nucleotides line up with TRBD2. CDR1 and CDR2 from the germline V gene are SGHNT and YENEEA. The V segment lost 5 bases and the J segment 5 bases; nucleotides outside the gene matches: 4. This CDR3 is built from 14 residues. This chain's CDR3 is CASSKASGDNEQFF. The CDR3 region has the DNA TGTGCCAGCAGCAAAGCTAGCGGGGACAATGAGCAGTTCTTC.

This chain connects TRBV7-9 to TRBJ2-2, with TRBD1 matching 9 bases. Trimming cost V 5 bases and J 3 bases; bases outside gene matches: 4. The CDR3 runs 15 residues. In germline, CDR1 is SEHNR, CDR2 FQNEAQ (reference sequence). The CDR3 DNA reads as TGTGCCAGCAGCCTAGACAGGGGGGACACCGGGGAGCTGTTTTTT. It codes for CASSLDRGDTGELFF.

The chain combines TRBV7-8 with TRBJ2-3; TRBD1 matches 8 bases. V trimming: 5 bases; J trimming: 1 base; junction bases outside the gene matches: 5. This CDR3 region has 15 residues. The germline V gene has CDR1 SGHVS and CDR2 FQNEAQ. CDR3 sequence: CASSLGQGGTDTQYF. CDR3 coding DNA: TGTGCCAGCAGCCTCGGACAGGGTGGCACAGATACGCAGTATTTT.

The DNA of the CDR3 is TGTGCCAGCAGACTGGGGCTAGCGGGAGGGCCGGGTGAGCAGTTCTTC. This gives the protein CASRLGLAGGPGEQFF. J is TRBJ2-1 and V is TRBV28, with 12 nucleotides matching TRBD2. Looked up from germline, CDR1 is MDHEN and CDR2 is SYDVKM. J was trimmed by 9 bases and V by 6 bases; bases with no gene match: 12. The CDR3 runs to 16 residues.

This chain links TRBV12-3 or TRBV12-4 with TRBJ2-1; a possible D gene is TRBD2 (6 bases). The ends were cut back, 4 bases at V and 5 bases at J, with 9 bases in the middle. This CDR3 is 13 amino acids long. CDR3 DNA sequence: TGTGCCAGCAGTTCCTCTAGCGACAATGAGCAGTTCTTC. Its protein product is CASSSSSDNEQFF.

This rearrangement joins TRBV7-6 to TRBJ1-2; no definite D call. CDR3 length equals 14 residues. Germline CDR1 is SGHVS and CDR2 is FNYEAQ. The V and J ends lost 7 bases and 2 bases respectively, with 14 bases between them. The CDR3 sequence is CASISPLGNYGYTF. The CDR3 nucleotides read TGTGCCAGCATCTCCCCCCTGGGGAACTATGGCTACACCTTC.

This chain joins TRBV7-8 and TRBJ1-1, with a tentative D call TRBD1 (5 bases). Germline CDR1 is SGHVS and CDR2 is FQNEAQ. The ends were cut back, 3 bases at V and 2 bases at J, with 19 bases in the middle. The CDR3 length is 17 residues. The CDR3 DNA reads TGTGCCAGCAGCTTCCCGGGGGTGTTGGGGCTAAACACTGAAGCTTTCTTT. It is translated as CASSFPGVLGLNTEAFF.

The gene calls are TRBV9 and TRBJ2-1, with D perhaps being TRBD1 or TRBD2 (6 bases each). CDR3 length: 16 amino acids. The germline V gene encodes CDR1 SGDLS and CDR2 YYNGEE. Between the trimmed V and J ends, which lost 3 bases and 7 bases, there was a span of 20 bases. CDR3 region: CASSGEVRGPWNEQFF. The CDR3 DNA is TGTGCCAGCAGCGGAGAGGTCCGGGGGCCGTGGAATGAGCAGTTCTTC.

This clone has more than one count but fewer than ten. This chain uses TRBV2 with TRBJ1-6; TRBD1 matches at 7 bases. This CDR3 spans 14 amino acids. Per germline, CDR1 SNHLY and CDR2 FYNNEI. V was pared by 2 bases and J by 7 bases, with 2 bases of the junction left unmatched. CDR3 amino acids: CASSENRGNSPLHF. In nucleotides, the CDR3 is TGTGCCAGCAGTGAAAACAGGGGAAATTCACCCCTCCACTTT.

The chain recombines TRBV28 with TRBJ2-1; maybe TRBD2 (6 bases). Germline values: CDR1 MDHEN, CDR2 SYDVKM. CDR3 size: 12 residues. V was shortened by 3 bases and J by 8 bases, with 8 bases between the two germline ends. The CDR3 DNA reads TGTGCCAGCAGTTTGGGGGGTGATGAGCAGTTCTTC. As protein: CASSLGGDEQFF.